This entry lists 10 T cell receptor beta chains sequenced from one sample in a study of blood T cell repertoires in COVID-19. The protocol was immunoSEQ multiplex PCR, while the TCRdb copy is restricted to in-frame clones and leaves out a portion. The table has about 410,000 clones, 70% to 90% seen once. The sequencing input was peripheral blood. The receptor set was obtained from a woman under 40 with active or convalescent COVID-19.

V gene TRBV6-1 combines with J gene TRBJ2-2; 11 bases are shared with TRBD2. With 3 bases clipped from V and 13 bases from J, the junction kept 4 bases outside the gene matches. The CDR3 is made up of 13 amino acids. Per the germline V gene, CDR1 is MNHNS and CDR2 is SASEGT. CDR3 sequence reads: CASSDTGLAALFF. The DNA of the CDR3 is TGTGCCAGCAGTGACACGGGACTAGCGGCGCTGTTTTTT.

V usage is TRBV6-1 and J usage is TRBJ2-2, with TRBD1 as a possible D gene (5 bases). The CDR3 has 14 amino acids. Germline assignment: CDR1 MNHNS and CDR2 SASEGT. V lost 1 base and J 4 bases, leaving 7 bases between the germline ends. The CDR3 nucleotides are TGTGCCAGCAGTGAAGAAGGGGTCACCGGGGAGCTGTTTTTT. Its translation: CASSEEGVTGELFF.

The rearrangement links TRBV27 to TRBJ2-1; 7 nucleotides agree with TRBD1. The CDR3 sequence is 13 residues long. With V trimmed by 10 bases and J by 7 bases, 10 bases remained unmatched. Germline CDR1 reads MNHEY; CDR2 reads SMNVEV (reference sequence). The CDR3 DNA is TGTGCCACCCGTAAAACAGGGGAGAATGAGCAGTTCTTC. Protein product: CATRKTGENEQFF.

The CDR3 loop reads CASRGTGSNYGYTF. The CDR3 DNA follows: TGTGCCAGCAGGGGCACAGGCTCTAACTATGGCTACACCTTC. This chain links TRBV3-1 (or the pseudogene TRBV3-2) with TRBJ1-2, with D perhaps matching TRBD1 (5 bases). CDR3 length: 14 residues. Trimming left V 6 bases short and J 0 bases short, with 11 bases between. The germline V gene encodes CDR1 LGHDT and CDR2 YNNKEL (reference sequence).

This chain connects TRBV5-8 to TRBJ1-5; 11 nucleotides align to TRBD1. J lost 2 bases, V lost 3 bases, and 4 bases had no gene match. Looked up from germline, CDR1 is SGHTS and CDR2 is YDEGEE. The CDR3 runs to 16 residues. CDR3 DNA sequence: TGTGCCAGCAGCTGGGACAGGGGGAATGGCAATCAGCCCCAGCATTTT. It codes for CASSWDRGNGNQPQHF.

The genes are TRBV2 and TRBJ2-1, with D hard to call. Trimming removed 2 bases from V and 6 bases from J, with 17 bases in between. Germline loops: CDR1 SNHLY, CDR2 FYNNEI. The CDR3 consists of 16 residues. CDR3 DNA sequence: TGTGCCAGCAGTGAATCGGCGACACTCACACCCAATGAGCAGTTCTTC. It yields the protein CASSESATLTPNEQFF.

The rearrangement uses TRBV7-9 and TRBJ2-2; 7 bases align to TRBD2. Germline V lookup: CDR1 SEHNR, CDR2 FQNEAQ (reference sequence). This CDR3 comprises 15 residues. Trimming at V came to 8 bases and at J to 6 bases, leaving 12 bases not matched to a gene. The CDR3: CASSSAAGVAGELFF. CDR3 sequence (DNA): TGTGCCAGCTCGTCTGCTGCGGGAGTGGCCGGGGAGCTGTTTTTT.

V usage is TRBV11-2 and J usage is TRBJ2-1; D is perhaps TRBD1 (5 bases). The germline V and J ends were trimmed by 9 bases and 11 bases, with 17 bases remaining between them. Germline V CDR1 and CDR2: SGHAT, FQNNGV. The CDR3 runs to 12 residues. The CDR3 DNA is TGTGCCAGTCAACTCCAGGGCCCCCAGCAGTTCTTC. This sequence encodes CASQLQGPQQFF.

This rearrangement joins TRBV20-1 to TRBJ2-3, with TRBD2 identical over 7 bases. The CDR3 runs 15 residues. Germline V CDR1 and CDR2: DFQATT, SNEGSKA (reference sequence). After removal of 3 bases from V and 6 bases from J, the junction contained 12 bases not matched to a gene. The CDR3 DNA follows: TGCAGTGCTAGTGTCGGTAGCGGGTTCCAGGATACGCAGTATTTT. Its translation: CSASVGSGFQDTQYF.

J is TRBJ2-5 and V is TRBV7-8; 7 bases match TRBD2. Germline V gene data show CDR1 as SGHVS and CDR2 as FQNEAQ. The length of the CDR3 is 13 residues. CDR3 residues: CATQGGSVETQYF. The CDR3 DNA follows: TGTGCAACCCAAGGCGGGAGTGTAGAGACCCAGTACTTC.